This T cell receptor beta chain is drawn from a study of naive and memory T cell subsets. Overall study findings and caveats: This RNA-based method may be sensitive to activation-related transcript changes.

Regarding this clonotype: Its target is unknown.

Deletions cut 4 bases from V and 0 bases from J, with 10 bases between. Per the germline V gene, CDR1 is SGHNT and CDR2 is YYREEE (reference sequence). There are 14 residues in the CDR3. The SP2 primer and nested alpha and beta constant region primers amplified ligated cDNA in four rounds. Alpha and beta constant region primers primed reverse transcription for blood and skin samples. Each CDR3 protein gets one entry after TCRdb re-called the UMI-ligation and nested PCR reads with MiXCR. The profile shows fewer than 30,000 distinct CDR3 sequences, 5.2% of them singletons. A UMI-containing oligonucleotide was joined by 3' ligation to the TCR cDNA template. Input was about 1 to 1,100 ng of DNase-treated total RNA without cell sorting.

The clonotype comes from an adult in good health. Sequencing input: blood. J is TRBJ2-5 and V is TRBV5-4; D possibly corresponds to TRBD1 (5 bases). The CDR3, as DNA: TGTGCCAGCAGCCTCAGGGAATACCAAGAGACCCAGTACTTC. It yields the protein CASSLREYQETQYF.